This TCR beta chain was obtained from a study of blood T cell repertoires in COVID-19. As for the study in general: Sites in the United States, Italy and Spain provided acute and convalescent COVID-19 samples. Sources were T cells, B-cell-depleted T cells, or PBMCs; the material itself was cDNA or gDNA.

Trimming stripped 1 base from V and 0 bases from J, with 7 bases between. The V gene's germline CDR1 is SEHNR and CDR2 FQNEAQ (reference sequence). The CDR3 sequence is 14 residues long. Assay used: immunoSEQ multiplex PCR; TCRdb lists only in-frame clones, some missing. The sample lists around 250,000 clones, around 86% occurring once. To note about this clone: Possible read error: a much larger clone is one base away.

The genes are TRBV7-9 and TRBJ2-7; no definite D call. This TCR came from a woman aged 40 to 50 who had recovered from COVID-19. Specimen: peripheral blood. The CDR3 DNA is TGTGCCAGCAGCTTAGGGCCCAGCTCCTACGAGCAGTACTTC. This codes for CASSLGPSSYEQYF.